Listed below are T cell receptor beta chains from one sample, sequenced in a study of blood T cell repertoires in COVID-19. Clones were sequenced by immunoSEQ multiplex PCR, and TCRdb holds only the in-frame ones, with some missing. This sample yields about 130,000 clones, of which 70% to 90% are seen a single time; more than 2% belongs to the top ten. Input material: peripheral blood. These receptors came from a man between 65 and 85 years old with active COVID-19. The CDR3 runs from the conserved cysteine through the conserved F or W.

TRBV6-1 CASSEPPGQGEDEQYF
TRBV7-3 CASSRGQQETQYF
TRBV15 CATSRDRGRAGLLNQPQHF
TRBV10-2 CASGGRAGVTYNEQFF
TRBV2 CASRVSRGHGGGYTF
TRBV5-4 CASSTDRWTEAFF
TRBV30 CAWGQLAGGEQYF
TRBV4-1 CASSPEGQALPYEQYF
TRBV9 CASSDPGTSGSLTGELFF
TRBV3-1/TRBV3-2 CASSQPTGTGGSTNEKLFF
TRBV4-1 CASSQARLIWNTEAFF
TRBV6-5 CASSLSRQGEKHF
TRBV19 CASSNGRSASGLQETQYF
TRBV28 CASSSGHFYEQYF
TRBV5-5 CASSSRQGGTGELFF
TRBV27 CASSFGQGAYGYTF
TRBV28 CASSRPGQGAYEQYF
TRBV16 CASSSNHGGSPLHF
TRBV5-4 CASSLGSQGTYNEQFF
TRBV28 CASDASGHNEQFF
TRBV28 CASSSLPPGNRYEQYF
TRBV7-9 CASGQGGRRANGETQYF